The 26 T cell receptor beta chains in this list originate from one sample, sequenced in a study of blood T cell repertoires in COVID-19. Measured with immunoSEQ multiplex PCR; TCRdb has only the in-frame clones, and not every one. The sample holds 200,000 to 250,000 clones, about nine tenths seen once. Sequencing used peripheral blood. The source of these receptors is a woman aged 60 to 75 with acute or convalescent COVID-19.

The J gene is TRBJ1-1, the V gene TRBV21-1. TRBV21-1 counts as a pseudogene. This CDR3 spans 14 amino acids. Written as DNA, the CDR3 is TGTGCCAGCAGCCCCTGGACCTGGAGGACTGAAGCTTTCTTT. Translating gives CASSPWTWRTEAFF.

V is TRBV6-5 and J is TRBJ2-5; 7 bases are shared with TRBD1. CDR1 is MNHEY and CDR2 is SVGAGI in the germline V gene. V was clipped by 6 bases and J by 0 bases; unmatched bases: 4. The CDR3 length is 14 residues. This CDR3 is CASRETGHQETQYF. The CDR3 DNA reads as TGTGCCAGCAGAGAGACAGGGCACCAAGAGACCCAGTACTTC.

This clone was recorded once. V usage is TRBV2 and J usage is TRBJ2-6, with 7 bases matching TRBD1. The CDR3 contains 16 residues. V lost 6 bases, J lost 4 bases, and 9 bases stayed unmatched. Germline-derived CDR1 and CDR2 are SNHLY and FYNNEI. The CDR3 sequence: CASSDRVGPGANVLTF. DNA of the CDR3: TGTGCCAGCAGCGACAGGGTCGGGCCCGGGGCCAACGTCCTGACTTTC.

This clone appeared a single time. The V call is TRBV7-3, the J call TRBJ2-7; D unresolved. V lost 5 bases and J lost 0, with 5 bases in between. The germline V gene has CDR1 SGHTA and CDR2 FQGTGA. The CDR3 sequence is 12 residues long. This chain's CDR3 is CASSLSSYEQYF. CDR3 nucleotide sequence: TGTGCCAGCAGCCTCAGCTCCTACGAGCAGTACTTC.

The CDR3 loop reads CASSLSIQGRNTIYF. CDR3 DNA: TGTGCCAGCAGTTTGAGTATACAGGGGCGAAACACCATATATTTT. The rearrangement uses TRBV28 and TRBJ1-3, with 7 bases identical to TRBD1. J was trimmed by 5 bases and V by 3 bases; bases with no gene match: 7. Germline V gene data show CDR1 as MDHEN and CDR2 as SYDVKM. This CDR3 region has 15 residues.

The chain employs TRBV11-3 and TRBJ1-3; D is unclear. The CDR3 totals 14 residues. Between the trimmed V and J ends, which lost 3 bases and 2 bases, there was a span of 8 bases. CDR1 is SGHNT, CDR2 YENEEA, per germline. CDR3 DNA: TGTGCCAGCAGCTTTGGCGGCGCTGGAAACACCATATATTTT. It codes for CASSFGGAGNTIYF.

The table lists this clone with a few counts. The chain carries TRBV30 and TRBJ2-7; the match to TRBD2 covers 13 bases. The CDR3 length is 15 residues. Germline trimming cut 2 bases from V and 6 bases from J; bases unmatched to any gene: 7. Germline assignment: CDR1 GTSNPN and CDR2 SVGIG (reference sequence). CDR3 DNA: TGTGCCTGGAGTCGACTAGCGGGAGGTTCGGCCGAGCAGTACTTC. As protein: CAWSRLAGGSAEQYF.

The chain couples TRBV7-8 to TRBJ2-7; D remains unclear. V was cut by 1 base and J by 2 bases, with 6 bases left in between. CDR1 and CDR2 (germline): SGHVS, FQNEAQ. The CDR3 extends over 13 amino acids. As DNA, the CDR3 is TGTGCCAGCAGCTTAGGTCTCGCCTACGAGCAGTACTTC. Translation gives CASSLGLAYEQYF.

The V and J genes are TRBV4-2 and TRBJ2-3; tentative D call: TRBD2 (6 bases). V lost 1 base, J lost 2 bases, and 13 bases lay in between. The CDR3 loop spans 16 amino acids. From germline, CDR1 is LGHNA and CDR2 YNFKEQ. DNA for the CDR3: TGTGCCAGCAGCCAAGTTGCGGGGTCCTACACAGATACGCAGTATTTT. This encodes CASSQVAGSYTDTQYF.

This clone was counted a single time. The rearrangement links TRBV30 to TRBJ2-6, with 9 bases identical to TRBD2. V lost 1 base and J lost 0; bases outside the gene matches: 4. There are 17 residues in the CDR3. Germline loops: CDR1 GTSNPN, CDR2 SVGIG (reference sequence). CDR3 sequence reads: CAWSGGRGVSGANVLTF. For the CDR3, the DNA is TGTGCCTGGAGTGGCGGGAGGGGAGTCTCTGGGGCCAACGTCCTGACTTTC.

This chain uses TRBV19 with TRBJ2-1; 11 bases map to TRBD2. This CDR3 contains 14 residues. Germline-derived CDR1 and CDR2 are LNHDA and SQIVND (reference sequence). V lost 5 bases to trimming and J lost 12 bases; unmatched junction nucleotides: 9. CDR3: CASSPSVAGGMQFF. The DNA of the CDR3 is TGTGCCAGTAGTCCTTCGGTAGCGGGAGGGATGCAGTTCTTC. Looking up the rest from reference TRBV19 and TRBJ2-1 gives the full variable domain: DGGITQSPKYLFRKEGQNVTLSCEQNLNHDAMYWYRQDPGQGLRLIYYSQIVNDFQKGDIAEGYSVSREKKESFPLTVTSAQKNPTAFYLCASSPSVAGGMQFFGPGTRLTVL.

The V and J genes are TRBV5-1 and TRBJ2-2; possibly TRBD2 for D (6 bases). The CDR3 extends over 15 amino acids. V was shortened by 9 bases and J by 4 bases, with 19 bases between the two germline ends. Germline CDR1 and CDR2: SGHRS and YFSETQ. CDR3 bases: TGCGCCACCAGGGAGCGGGCTGGGGGCACCGGGGAGCTGTTTTTT. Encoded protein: CATRERAGGTGELFF. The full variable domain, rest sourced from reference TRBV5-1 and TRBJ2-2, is KAGVTQTPRYLIKTRGQQVTLSCSPISGHRSVSWYQQTPGQGLQFLFEYFSETQRNKGNFPGRFSGRQFSNSRSEMNVSTLELGDSALYLCATRERAGGTGELFFGEGSRLTVL.

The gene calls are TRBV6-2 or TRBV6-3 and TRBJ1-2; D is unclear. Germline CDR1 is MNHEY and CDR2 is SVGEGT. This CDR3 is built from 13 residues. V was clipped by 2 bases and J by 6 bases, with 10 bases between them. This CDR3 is CASSYELRDGYTF. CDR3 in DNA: TGTGCCAGCAGTTACGAGTTACGTGATGGCTACACCTTC.

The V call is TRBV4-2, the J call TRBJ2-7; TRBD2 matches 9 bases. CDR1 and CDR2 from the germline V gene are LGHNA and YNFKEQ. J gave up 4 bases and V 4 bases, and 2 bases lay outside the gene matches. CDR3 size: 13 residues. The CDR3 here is CASSRGGAYEQYF. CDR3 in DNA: TGTGCCAGCAGCCGCGGGGGGGCTTACGAGCAGTACTTC.

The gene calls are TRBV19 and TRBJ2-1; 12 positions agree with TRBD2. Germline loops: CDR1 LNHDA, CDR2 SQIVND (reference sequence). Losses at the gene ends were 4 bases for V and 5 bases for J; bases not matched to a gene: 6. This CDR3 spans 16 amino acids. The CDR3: CASSRVLAGGHNEQFF. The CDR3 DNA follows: TGTGCCAGTAGTAGGGTACTAGCGGGGGGCCACAATGAGCAGTTCTTC.

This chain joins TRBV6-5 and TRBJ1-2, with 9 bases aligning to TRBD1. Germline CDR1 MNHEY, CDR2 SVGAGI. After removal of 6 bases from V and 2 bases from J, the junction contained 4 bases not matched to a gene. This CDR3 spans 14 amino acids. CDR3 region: CASSPDRGNYGYTF. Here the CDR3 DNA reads TGTGCCAGCAGCCCGGACAGGGGAAACTATGGCTACACCTTC.

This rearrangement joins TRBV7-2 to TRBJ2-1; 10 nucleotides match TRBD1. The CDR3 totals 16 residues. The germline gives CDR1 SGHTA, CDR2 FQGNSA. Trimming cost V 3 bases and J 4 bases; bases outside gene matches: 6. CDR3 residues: CASSFIGDRGYNEQFF. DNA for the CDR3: TGTGCCAGCAGCTTTATAGGGGACAGGGGATACAATGAGCAGTTCTTC.

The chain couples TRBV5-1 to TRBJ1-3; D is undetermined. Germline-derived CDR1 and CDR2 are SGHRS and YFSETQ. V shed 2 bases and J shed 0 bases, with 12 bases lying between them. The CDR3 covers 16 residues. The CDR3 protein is CASSFEAPSSGNTIYF. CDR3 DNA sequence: TGCGCCAGCAGCTTCGAGGCCCCGAGCTCTGGAAACACCATATATTTT.

CDR3: CASSIGTGLGEKLFF. In DNA form, the CDR3 reads TGTGCCAGTAGTATCGGGACAGGTTTGGGAGAAAAACTGTTTTTT. The chain recombines TRBV19 with TRBJ1-4, with 8 bases aligning to TRBD1. This CDR3 has 15 amino acids. Germline assignment: CDR1 LNHDA and CDR2 SQIVND (reference sequence). J was trimmed by 8 bases and V by 3 bases; bases with no gene match: 8.

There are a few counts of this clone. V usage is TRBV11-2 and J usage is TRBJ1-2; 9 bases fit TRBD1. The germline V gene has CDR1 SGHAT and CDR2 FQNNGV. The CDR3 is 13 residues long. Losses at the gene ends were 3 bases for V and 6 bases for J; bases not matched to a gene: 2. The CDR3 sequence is CASSFDRGNGYTF. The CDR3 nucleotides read TGTGCCAGCAGCTTTGACAGGGGGAATGGCTACACCTTC.

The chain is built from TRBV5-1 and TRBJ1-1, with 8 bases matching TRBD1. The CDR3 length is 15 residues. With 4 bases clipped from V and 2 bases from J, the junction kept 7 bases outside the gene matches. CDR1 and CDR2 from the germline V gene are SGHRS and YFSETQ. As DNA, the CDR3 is TGCGCCAGCAGCCCCGGACAGGGTCGAAACACTGAAGCTTTCTTT. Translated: CASSPGQGRNTEAFF.

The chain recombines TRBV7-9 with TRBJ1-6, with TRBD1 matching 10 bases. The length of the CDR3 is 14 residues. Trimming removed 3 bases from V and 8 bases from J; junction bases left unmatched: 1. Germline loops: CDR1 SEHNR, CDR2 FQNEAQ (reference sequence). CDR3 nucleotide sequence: TGTGCCAGCAGCTTCGGACAGGGGGATTCACCCCTCCACTTT. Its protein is CASSFGQGDSPLHF.

CDR3 nucleotide sequence: TGTGCCATCAGCCCTGGGACTAGCGGGAGAATCGGGGGGGAGACCCAGTACTTC. Translation: CAISPGTSGRIGGETQYF. V and J are TRBV10-3 and TRBJ2-5, with TRBD2 matching over 14 bases. Trimming cost V 6 bases and J 5 bases; bases outside gene matches: 14. Germline V gene lookup returns CDR1 ENHRY and CDR2 SYGVKD. The CDR3 has 18 amino acids.

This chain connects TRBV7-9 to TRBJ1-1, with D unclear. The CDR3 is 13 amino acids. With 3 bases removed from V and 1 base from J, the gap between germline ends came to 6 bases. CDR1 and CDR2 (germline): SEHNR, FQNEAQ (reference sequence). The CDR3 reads CASSFGGNTEAFF. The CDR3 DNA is TGTGCCAGCAGCTTTGGAGGGAACACTGAAGCTTTCTTT. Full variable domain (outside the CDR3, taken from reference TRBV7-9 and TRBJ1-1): DTGVSQNPRHKITKRGQNVTFRCDPISEHNRLYWYRQTLGQGPEFLTYFQNEAQLEKSRLLSDRFSAERPKGSFSTLEIQRTEQGDSAMYLCASSFGGNTEAFFGQGTRLTVV.

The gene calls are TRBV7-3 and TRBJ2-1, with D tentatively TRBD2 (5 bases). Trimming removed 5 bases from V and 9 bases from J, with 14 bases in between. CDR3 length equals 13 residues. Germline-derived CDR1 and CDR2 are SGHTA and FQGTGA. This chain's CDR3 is CASSGTGRFEQFF. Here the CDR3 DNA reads TGTGCCAGCAGCGGCACGGGGAGATTTGAGCAGTTCTTC.

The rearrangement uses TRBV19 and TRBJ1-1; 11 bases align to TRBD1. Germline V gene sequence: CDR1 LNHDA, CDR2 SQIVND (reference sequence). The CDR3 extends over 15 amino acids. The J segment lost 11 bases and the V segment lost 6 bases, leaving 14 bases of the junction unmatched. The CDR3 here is CASSKPGQGVPGAFF. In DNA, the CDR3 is TGTGCCAGTAGCAAGCCGGGACAGGGGGTGCCGGGTGCTTTCTTT.